A selection of T cell receptor beta chains follows, all from one sample in a study of cytomegalovirus exposure and HLA in healthy donors. TCRdb's table, derived via immunoSEQ multiplex PCR, lists solely in-frame clones and lacks some. The repertoire holds some 120,000 clones, with more than 60% as singletons. Material: PBMCs. These receptors were taken from a man aged 25-45 years in good health and CMV-seronegative. CDR3s include the opening cysteine and the closing phenylalanine or tryptophan. The D gene is left open where the match is weak. The size of a clone is reported for some rows only, either as once, few or many, or as a class for expanded clones.

size: once; V: TRBV9; J: TRBJ1-3; D: .; CDR3: CASSVASGTVHF; DNA: .
size: .; V: TRBV10-3; J: TRBJ1-3; D: TRBD1; CDR3: CAISEPGQGIGNTIYF; DNA: TGTGCCATCAGTGAGCCGGGACAGGGGATAGGAAACACCATATATTTT
size: .; V: TRBV5-1; J: TRBJ1-1; D: .; CDR3: CASSLSVGRGTEAFF; DNA: TGCGCCAGCAGCTTGAGTGTCGGGAGGGGCACTGAAGCTTTCTTT
size: .; V: TRBV5-4; J: TRBJ1-1; D: .; CDR3: CASSARDYEAFF; DNA: TGTGCCAGCAGCGCCCGGGATTATGAAGCTTTCTTT
size: .; V: TRBV5-1; J: TRBJ2-7; D: TRBD1; CDR3: CASSLGDRPYEQYF; DNA: TGCGCCAGCAGCTTGGGGGACAGACCCTACGAGCAGTACTTC
size: .; V: TRBV7-9; J: TRBJ2-2; D: TRBD2; CDR3: CASGTSGGIIGELFF; DNA: TGTGCCAGCGGGACTAGCGGGGGCATCATCGGGGAGCTGTTTTTT
size: .; V: TRBV7-2; J: TRBJ1-2; D: TRBD1; CDR3: CARSPQGALRGYTF; DNA: TGTGCCAGGTCTCCCCAGGGGGCCCTTAGAGGCTACACCTTC
size: .; V: TRBV7-2; J: TRBJ2-7; D: TRBD2; CDR3: CASSLVQTSGYSYEQYF; DNA: TGTGCCAGCAGCTTAGTTCAGACTAGCGGGTACTCCTACGAGCAGTACTTC
size: .; V: TRBV7-9; J: TRBJ2-3; D: .; CDR3: CASSLGQGTDTQYF; DNA: TGTGCCAGCAGCTTAGGACAGGGCACAGATACGCAGTATTTT
size: .; V: TRBV4-3; J: TRBJ1-2; D: .; CDR3: CASSQNPRGGYGYTF; DNA: TGCGCCAGCAGCCAAAACCCTAGGGGCGGCTATGGCTACACCTTC
size: .; V: TRBV19; J: TRBJ1-1; D: TRBD1; CDR3: CASSMNGQGLFAFF; DNA: TGTGCCAGTAGTATGAATGGACAGGGCTTGTTCGCTTTCTTT
size: few; V: TRBV18; J: TRBJ1-1; D: TRBD1; CDR3: CASSPGQGNTEAFF; DNA: TGTGCCAGCTCACCGGGACAGGGGAACACTGAAGCTTTCTTT
size: .; V: TRBV7-6; J: TRBJ2-3; D: TRBD2; CDR3: CASSFGTSKTDTQYF; DNA: TGTGCCAGCAGCTTCGGGACTAGCAAAACAGATACGCAGTATTTT
size: .; V: TRBV4-2; J: TRBJ1-1; D: .; CDR3: CASSLEDRNTEAFF; DNA: TGTGCCAGCAGCCTCGAGGACAGGAACACTGAAGCTTTCTTT
size: .; V: TRBV2; J: TRBJ2-2; D: .; CDR3: CASSETRAGTGELFF; DNA: TGTGCCAGCAGTGAAACGCGGGCGGGCACCGGGGAGCTGTTTTTT
size: .; V: TRBV7-6; J: TRBJ2-2; D: TRBD1; CDR3: CASSSRLQGGPGELFF; DNA: TGTGCCAGCAGCTCGCGATTACAGGGGGGTCCCGGGGAGCTGTTTTTT
size: few; V: TRBV6-6; J: TRBJ2-3; D: .; CDR3: CASRQNTQYF; DNA: TGTGCCAGCAGACAAAATACGCAGTATTTT
size: .; V: TRBV5-5; J: TRBJ2-4; D: TRBD1; CDR3: CASSLPGQGYF; DNA: TGTGCCAGCAGCTTACCGGGACAGGGATACTTC
size: few; V: TRBV28; J: TRBJ2-4; D: .; CDR3: CASSDPGLAKNIQYF; DNA: TGTGCCAGCAGTGACCCGGGACTGGCCAAAAACATTCAGTACTTC
size: .; V: TRBV6-1; J: TRBJ2-5; D: TRBD2; CDR3: CASKSTSAFQETQYF; DNA: TGTGCCAGCAAATCGACTAGCGCCTTCCAAGAGACCCAGTACTTC
size: .; V: TRBV6-6; J: TRBJ2-7; D: TRBD2; CDR3: CASRPRGGPYEQYF; DNA: TGTGCCAGCAGACCCCGGGGGGGGCCATACGAGCAGTACTTC
size: .; V: TRBV11-2; J: TRBJ2-3; D: TRBD2; CDR3: CASSLGGGRVGDTQYF; DNA: TGTGCCAGCAGCTTAGGAGGCGGGAGGGTTGGAGATACGCAGTATTTT
size: once; V: TRBV5-8; J: TRBJ1-1; D: .; CDR3: CAGFGGPGNTEAFF; DNA: TGTGCCGGGTTCGGGGGGCCTGGGAACACTGAAGCTTTCTTT
size: .; V: TRBV19; J: TRBJ1-5; D: TRBD1; CDR3: CATSTRQGDQPQHF; DNA: TGTGCCACCTCAACACGACAGGGAGATCAGCCCCAGCATTTT
size: .; V: TRBV6-1; J: TRBJ1-5; D: .; CDR3: CASSAEVWESAQPQHF; DNA: TGTGCCAGCAGTGCCGAGGTCTGGGAGTCGGCTCAGCCCCAGCATTTT
size: .; V: TRBV6-5; J: TRBJ2-7; D: TRBD1; CDR3: CASRPRDRGGYEQYF; DNA: TGTGCCAGCAGGCCTCGGGACAGGGGTGGGTACGAGCAGTACTTC
size: once; V: TRBV29-1; J: TRBJ2-2; D: .; CDR3: CSVEVNPGELFF; DNA: TGCAGCGTTGAAGTTAATCCCGGGGAGCTGTTTTTT
size: .; V: TRBV6-5; J: TRBJ1-5; D: TRBD1; CDR3: CASSSTGGSQPQHF; DNA: TGTGCCAGCAGTTCGACAGGGGGCTCTCAGCCCCAGCATTTT
size: .; V: TRBV11-3; J: TRBJ2-5; D: TRBD2; CDR3: CASSLGERESPETQYF; DNA: TGTGCCAGCAGCTTAGGGGAGCGGGAGAGCCCAGAGACCCAGTACTTC
size: .; V: TRBV4-1; J: TRBJ2-7; D: TRBD2; CDR3: CASSQGLAGNYEQYF; DNA: TGCGCCAGCAGCCAAGGACTAGCGGGAAACTACGAGCAGTACTTC
size: once; V: TRBV5-5; J: TRBJ1-1; D: .; CDR3: CASSWTHMNTEAFF; DNA: TGTGCCAGCAGCTGGACACACATGAACACTGAAGCTTTCTTT
size: few; V: TRBV28; J: TRBJ1-2; D: TRBD1; CDR3: CASYSPIRQGGYGYTF; DNA: TGTGCCAGCTATAGCCCCATCAGACAGGGGGGCTATGGCTACACCTTC
size: .; V: TRBV5-6; J: TRBJ1-2; D: TRBD1; CDR3: CASSPGTDGYTF; DNA: TGTGCCAGCAGCCCCGGGACAGATGGCTACACCTTC
size: .; V: TRBV29-1; J: TRBJ1-2; D: TRBD1; CDR3: CSVDSRGQGADGYTF; DNA: TGCAGCGTTGACTCTCGGGGACAGGGGGCGGATGGCTACACCTTC
size: .; V: TRBV25-1; J: TRBJ2-7; D: .; CDR3: CASSATGQSPYEQYF; DNA: TGTGCCAGCAGTGCCACAGGGCAATCTCCCTACGAGCAGTACTTC